The clone carrying this T cell receptor (beta chain) was detected a few times. The source of the sample is a study of T cell clones after liver transplantation. Background on the study: Graft-donor-reactive sequences were compared with third-party-reactive TCRbeta sequences from pre-transplant mixed lymphocyte reactions. Samples came pre-transplant, pre-randomization before withdrawal, and post-randomization after withdrawal ended.

J gave up 5 bases and V 5 bases, and 11 bases lay outside the gene matches. The length of the CDR3 is 15 residues. CDR1 and CDR2 from the germline V gene are LNHDA and SQIVND (reference sequence). Assay: immunoSEQ multiplex PCR; the TCRdb copy retains only in-frame clones and omits some. The profile covers tens of thousands of clones, with roughly 80% appearing a single time and 0.79% taken by the ten largest. This chain uses TRBV19 with TRBJ1-1, with 7 bases lining up with TRBD1. This receptor was identified in a human patient who received a liver transplant. Some of the T cells might come from the graft donor. The source material was CD4+ T cells from blood, sampled 12 months after liver transplant. CDR3 nucleotides: TGTGCCAGTAGTTCCGACAGGGCTGTGGTGACTGAAGCTTTCTTT. Translation: CASSSDRAVVTEAFF.